The text below deals with one TCR beta chain. Its antigen is not yet known. No base qualities exist here, and no much larger clone lies one base off it. Using the deep immunoSEQ assay, multiplex PCR amplified TCR CDR3 regions from genomic DNA. Genomic DNA extracted from each cell subset was distributed evenly over all wells of several immunoSEQ 96-well plates, and each plate served as one replicate. For sorted subsets, 150 to 250 ng genomic DNA, equal to tens of thousands of T cell genomes, was loaded into each replicate PCR. Purified libraries were quantified with a Qubit 3.0 fluorometer, sized on a Bioanalyzer 2100, and re-quantified with the KAPA Library Quantification kit. Each immunoSEQ 96-well plate was sequenced on its own single-read 150-cycle Illumina NextSeq 550 flow cell. The paper's processing steps were these. Because only junctional sequences without quality scores were contained in the immunoSEQ output, filtering matching that applied to full-length reads could not be performed. Sequences were annotated with PyIR, a Python wrapper for IgBLAST v1.9, and V/J genes and CDR3 were assigned using IMGT germline references. Reads were removed for weak V/J assignments (E-value above 1e-6), missing CDR3, stop codons, out-of-frame junctions, or ambiguous translated residues. A V3J clonotype was defined by an identical inferred V gene, J gene, and CDR3 amino acid sequence. Percentage overlap between repertoires was calculated by dividing the number of shared unique clonotypes by the size of the smaller repertoire. Repertoire richness was assessed with RTK rarefaction, the Chao1 estimator, and Recon v2.1 estimates of unobserved clonotypes. For all TCRbeta clonotypes obtained by the gDNA method from several donors, generation probabilities were computed with OLGA. Not all clones reach the TCRdb copy of this immuneACCESS table, which keeps in-frame sequences only. Checked studies attribute under half of the gap to unresolved V genes and leave the rest unexplained. V, J and clone size derive from that table, while D and trimming were established from the DNA sequence. Here the sample has about 600,000 clones; around 95% occur a single time. Approximately 0.1% of the sample is taken by the ten largest.

CD8 naive samples were obtained by positive selection for CCR7 among CD45RO-negative cells, yielding a CD45RA+CCR7+ population from which TemRA cells were excluded. The donors were healthy, HIV-negative adults who had no recently reported acute infections or vaccinations. Only Caucasian adults living in Nashville, Tennessee, USA were represented among the donors. After blood collection by leukapheresis, PBMCs were isolated using Ficoll-Histopaque density gradient centrifugation and then cryopreserved in the vapor phase of liquid nitrogen. Analytical flow cytometry was used to check the purity and quantity of each magnetically sorted T cell population. Genomic DNA was isolated from each sorted fraction and quantified by UV absorbance on a Nanodrop 2000c. V sheds 2 bases and J sheds 2 bases, leaving 11 bases between their ends. The germline V gene yields SGHRS for CDR1 and YFSETQ for CDR2. From its cysteine to its phenylalanine, the CDR3 spans 14 amino acids. The retained sequence is limited to the CDR3, 42 bases, with the frame set at the first base.

This entry belongs to a study of shared clonotypes between healthy human individuals (dated by TCRdb to the early 2020s). Looking at the study overall: The cohort comprised a couple of women and a few men aged 18 to 49 years. For each donor, CD4 naive and CD4 memory were each given three plates, CD8 naive was given two plates, and CD8 memory was given one plate. Blood TCR repertoires of about 5 healthy adults were deeply sequenced to estimate repertoire size and the extent of clonotype sharing between individuals. To increase sequencing depth and limit assay-specific biases, different laboratories used diverse techniques to prepare libraries and sequence TCR repertoires. Between about 0.85 and 9.5 billion PBMCs per donor were obtained by leukapheresis. The research as a whole found: Higher generation probabilities were observed for clonotypes shared by all four sorted-subset donors than for non-shared clonotypes. Estimated clonotype richness was generally larger for naive than for memory subsets. Sampling was restricted to blood, and TCR repertoires in tissues likely differ from the TCR repertoires found in blood. Pairwise subsampling indicated that sequencing depth was expected to affect the degree of clonotype sharing among donors. When several donors were compared, the shared fraction of clonotypes was about 5% for naive CD4, around 4% for naive CD8, more than 2% for memory CD4, and 0.4% for memory CD8. The genetic and exposure-history diversity represented was limited by the small number of donors. Even with the large sequencing depth, rarefaction of the sorted-subset datasets indicated that sequencing was incomplete.

The source material was naive CD8+ T cells sorted from blood. The label giving this sample's cell subset or site can be read as: CD45RA+CCR7+. The V gene is TRBV5-1 and the J gene is TRBJ2-7, with no confidently assigned D gene. This clonotype was obtained from a woman aged 25 to 39 in good health. The DNA reads TGCGCCAGCAGCTTCGGTCATGGGACCTACGAGCAGTACTTC. Translated, it reads CASSFGHGTYEQYF.